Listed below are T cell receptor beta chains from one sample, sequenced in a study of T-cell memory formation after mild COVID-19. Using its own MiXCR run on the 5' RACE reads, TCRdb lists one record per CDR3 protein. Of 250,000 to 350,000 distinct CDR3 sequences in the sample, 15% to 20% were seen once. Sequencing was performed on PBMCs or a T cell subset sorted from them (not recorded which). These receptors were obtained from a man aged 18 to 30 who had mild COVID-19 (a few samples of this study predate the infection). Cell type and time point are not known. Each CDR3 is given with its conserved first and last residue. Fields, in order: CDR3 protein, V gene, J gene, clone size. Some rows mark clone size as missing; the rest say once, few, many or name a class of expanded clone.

CDR3aa: CASSPGEGPNTEAFF
v_gene: TRBV4-3
j_gene: TRBJ1-1
abundance: few

CDR3aa: CASSATGANVLTF
v_gene: TRBV18
j_gene: TRBJ2-6
abundance: -

CDR3aa: CASSQDRARSTDTQYF
v_gene: TRBV4-3
j_gene: TRBJ2-3
abundance: once

CDR3aa: CASSLDGQLATGELFF
v_gene: TRBV5-1
j_gene: TRBJ2-2
abundance: many

CDR3aa: CASSPGTATNQPQHF
v_gene: TRBV4-3
j_gene: TRBJ1-5
abundance: -

CDR3aa: CASSLAAGAGYGYTF
v_gene: TRBV5-1
j_gene: TRBJ1-2
abundance: -

CDR3aa: CASGNQGSYGYTF
v_gene: TRBV12-3/TRBV12-4
j_gene: TRBJ1-2
abundance: few

CDR3aa: CASGLARGEDTEAFF
v_gene: TRBV12-5
j_gene: TRBJ1-1
abundance: many

CDR3aa: CASSSRATGGDRGCTF
v_gene: TRBV7-2
j_gene: TRBJ1-2
abundance: -

CDR3aa: CASSNPGAGPELLGANVLTF
v_gene: TRBV28
j_gene: TRBJ2-6
abundance: -

CDR3aa: CASSIGGNSPLHF
v_gene: TRBV19
j_gene: TRBJ1-6
abundance: -

CDR3aa: CASSLGGRRTGELFF
v_gene: TRBV7-3
j_gene: TRBJ2-2
abundance: -

CDR3aa: CASSLAQAHTDTQYF
v_gene: TRBV7-2
j_gene: TRBJ2-3
abundance: few

CDR3aa: CSAPRVETQYF
v_gene: TRBV20-1
j_gene: TRBJ2-5
abundance: -

CDR3aa: CASSYVTSGESDTQYF
v_gene: TRBV6-2/TRBV6-3
j_gene: TRBJ2-3
abundance: many

CDR3aa: CSAKTGVWDQPQHF
v_gene: TRBV20-1
j_gene: TRBJ1-5
abundance: -

CDR3aa: CASSLWVGETQYF
v_gene: TRBV7-3
j_gene: TRBJ2-5
abundance: -

CDR3aa: CASSLGWGMTGELFF
v_gene: TRBV7-2
j_gene: TRBJ2-2
abundance: few

CDR3aa: CASSLQPRGGTEAFF
v_gene: TRBV6-5
j_gene: TRBJ1-1
abundance: -

CDR3aa: CAAKPPPGQRVYEQYF
v_gene: TRBV2
j_gene: TRBJ2-7
abundance: -

CDR3aa: CASSLEVGYEQYF
v_gene: TRBV27
j_gene: TRBJ2-7
abundance: -

CDR3aa: CASSRSTGPGDEQFF
v_gene: TRBV7-2
j_gene: TRBJ2-1
abundance: -

CDR3aa: CAWSGGGSMYEQYF
v_gene: TRBV30
j_gene: TRBJ2-7
abundance: -

CDR3aa: CASSPLRAGGEAFF
v_gene: TRBV3-1
j_gene: TRBJ1-1
abundance: many

CDR3aa: CASSPWGRGSSNQPQHF
v_gene: TRBV6-2/TRBV6-3
j_gene: TRBJ1-5
abundance: -

CDR3aa: CSARASTRGLVEQFF
v_gene: TRBV20-1
j_gene: TRBJ2-1
abundance: -

CDR3aa: CASSQDTNAGSPLHF
v_gene: TRBV4-2
j_gene: TRBJ1-6
abundance: -

CDR3aa: CASIGYHNEQFF
v_gene: TRBV27
j_gene: TRBJ2-1
abundance: few

CDR3aa: CASSVEGTRGDTQYF
v_gene: TRBV9
j_gene: TRBJ2-3
abundance: once

CDR3aa: CASSLIPGTSGANVLTF
v_gene: TRBV5-8
j_gene: TRBJ2-6
abundance: -

CDR3aa: CASSHMGQGYTGELFF
v_gene: TRBV4-3
j_gene: TRBJ2-2
abundance: -

CDR3aa: CASSYSGSTEAFF
v_gene: TRBV6-2/TRBV6-3
j_gene: TRBJ1-1
abundance: few

CDR3aa: CSVGGGGARTGELFF
v_gene: TRBV29-1
j_gene: TRBJ2-2
abundance: many

CDR3aa: CASSLGAGQPQHF
v_gene: TRBV12-3/TRBV12-4
j_gene: TRBJ1-5
abundance: few

CDR3aa: CASSKTGVQPQHF
v_gene: TRBV6-5
j_gene: TRBJ1-5
abundance: -

CDR3aa: CASSSGLDEQFF
v_gene: TRBV7-9
j_gene: TRBJ2-1
abundance: few

CDR3aa: CASSLAGATHTQYF
v_gene: TRBV12-3/TRBV12-4
j_gene: TRBJ2-3
abundance: few

CDR3aa: CASSQLSSYEQYF
v_gene: TRBV4-1
j_gene: TRBJ2-7
abundance: few

CDR3aa: CASSPRDYNEQFF
v_gene: TRBV18
j_gene: TRBJ2-1
abundance: many

CDR3aa: CASSQGTSGSYSYEQYF
v_gene: TRBV5-1
j_gene: TRBJ2-7
abundance: -

CDR3aa: CSARGASSYNEQFF
v_gene: TRBV20-1
j_gene: TRBJ2-1
abundance: few

CDR3aa: CSVVRRGNTEAFF
v_gene: TRBV29-1
j_gene: TRBJ1-1
abundance: few

CDR3aa: CASRRTSFHETQYF
v_gene: TRBV6-5
j_gene: TRBJ2-5
abundance: few

CDR3aa: CATDEPGTAGEKLFF
v_gene: TRBV6-6
j_gene: TRBJ1-4
abundance: -

CDR3aa: CASSVAAGTGGETQYF
v_gene: TRBV9
j_gene: TRBJ2-5
abundance: -

CDR3aa: CASSFRQGLSYNEQFF
v_gene: TRBV5-5
j_gene: TRBJ2-1
abundance: -

CDR3aa: CATMGQGAGEAFF
v_gene: TRBV24-1
j_gene: TRBJ1-1
abundance: -